This TCR beta chain was documented in a study of STAT5B mutations in CD4+ large granular lymphocyte leukemia. Method: immunoSEQ multiplex PCR; TCRdb's copy keeps in-frame clones and lacks some. The sample holds more than 30,000 clones, 69% seen once. V dropped 6 bases and J dropped 5 bases, with 13 bases sitting between them. Germline CDR1 and CDR2: SNHLY and FYNNEI. The CDR3 is 13 residues long. The clonotype originates from a human donor in good health. The chain recombines TRBV2 with TRBJ2-5; D unresolved. Material for sequencing was CD4+ T cells from blood buffy coats. CDR3 loop: CASRIGSGETQYF. In nucleotides, the CDR3 is TGTGCCAGCAGAATAGGCTCCGGGGAGACCCAGTACTTC.